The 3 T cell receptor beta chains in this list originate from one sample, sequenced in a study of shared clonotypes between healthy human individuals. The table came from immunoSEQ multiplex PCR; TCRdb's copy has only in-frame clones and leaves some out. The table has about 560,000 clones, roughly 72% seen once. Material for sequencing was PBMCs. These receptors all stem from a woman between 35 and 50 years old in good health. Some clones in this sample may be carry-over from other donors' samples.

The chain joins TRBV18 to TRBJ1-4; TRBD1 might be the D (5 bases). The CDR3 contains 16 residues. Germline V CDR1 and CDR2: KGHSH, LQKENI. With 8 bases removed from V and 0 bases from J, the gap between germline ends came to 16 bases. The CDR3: CASAIGTAATNEKLFF. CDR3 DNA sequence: TGTGCCAGCGCGATCGGGACCGCTGCAACTAATGAAAAACTGTTTTTT.

The CDR3 is CASSPWDFSGSV. CDR3 bases: TGTGCCAGTAGTCCTTGGGACTTTTCAGGTTCCGTC. The gene calls are TRBV19 and TRBJ2-7, with D possibly TRBD2 on 6 matching bases. The germline gives CDR1 LNHDA, CDR2 SQIVND (reference sequence). This CDR3 is built from 12 residues.

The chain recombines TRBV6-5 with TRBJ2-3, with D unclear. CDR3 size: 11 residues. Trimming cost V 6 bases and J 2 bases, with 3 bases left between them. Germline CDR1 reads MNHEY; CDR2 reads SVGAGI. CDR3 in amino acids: CASSHTDTQYF. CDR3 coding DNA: TGTGCCAGCAGCCACACAGATACGCAGTATTTT.